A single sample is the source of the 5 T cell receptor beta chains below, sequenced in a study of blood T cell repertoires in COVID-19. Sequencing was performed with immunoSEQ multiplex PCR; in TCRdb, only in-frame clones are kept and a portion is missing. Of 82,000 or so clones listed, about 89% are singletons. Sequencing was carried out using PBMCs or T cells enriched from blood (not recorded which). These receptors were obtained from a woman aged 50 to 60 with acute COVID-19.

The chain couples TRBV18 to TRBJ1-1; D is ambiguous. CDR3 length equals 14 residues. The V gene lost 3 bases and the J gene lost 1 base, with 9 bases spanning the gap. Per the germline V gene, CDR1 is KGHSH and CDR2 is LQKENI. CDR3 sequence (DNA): TGTGCCAGCTCACCGAACAACCAGAACACTGAAGCTTTCTTT. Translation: CASSPNNQNTEAFF.

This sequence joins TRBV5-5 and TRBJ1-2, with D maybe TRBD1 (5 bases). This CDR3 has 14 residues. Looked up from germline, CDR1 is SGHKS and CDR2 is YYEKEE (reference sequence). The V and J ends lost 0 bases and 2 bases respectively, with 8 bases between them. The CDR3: CASSLGGANYGYTF. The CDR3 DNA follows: TGTGCCAGCAGCTTGGGCGGGGCGAACTATGGCTACACCTTC. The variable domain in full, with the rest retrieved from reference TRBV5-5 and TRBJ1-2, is DAGVTQSPTHLIKTRGQQVTLRCSPISGHKSVSWYQQVLGQGPQFIFQYYEKEERGRGNFPDRFSARQFPNYSSELNVNALLLGDSALYLCASSLGGANYGYTFGSGTRLTVV.

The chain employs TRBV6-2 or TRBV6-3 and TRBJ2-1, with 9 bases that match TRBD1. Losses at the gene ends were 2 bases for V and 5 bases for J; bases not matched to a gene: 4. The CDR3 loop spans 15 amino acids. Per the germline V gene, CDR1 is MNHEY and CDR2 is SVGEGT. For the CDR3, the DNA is TGTGCCAGCAGTTACGGAGGGACAGGGCACAATGAGCAGTTCTTC. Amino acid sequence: CASSYGGTGHNEQFF.

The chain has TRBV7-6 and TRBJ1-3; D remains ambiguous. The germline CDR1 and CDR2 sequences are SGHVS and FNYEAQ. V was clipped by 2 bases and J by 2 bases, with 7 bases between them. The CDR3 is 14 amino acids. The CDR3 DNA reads TGTGCCAGCAGCTTAACGGGAACTGGAAACACCATATATTTT. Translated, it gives CASSLTGTGNTIYF.

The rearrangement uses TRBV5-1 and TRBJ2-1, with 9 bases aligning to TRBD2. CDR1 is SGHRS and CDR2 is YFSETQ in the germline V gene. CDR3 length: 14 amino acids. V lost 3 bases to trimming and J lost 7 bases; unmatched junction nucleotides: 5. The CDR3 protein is CASSSPGLANEQFF. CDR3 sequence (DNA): TGCGCCAGCAGCTCGCCGGGACTAGCTAATGAGCAGTTCTTC.